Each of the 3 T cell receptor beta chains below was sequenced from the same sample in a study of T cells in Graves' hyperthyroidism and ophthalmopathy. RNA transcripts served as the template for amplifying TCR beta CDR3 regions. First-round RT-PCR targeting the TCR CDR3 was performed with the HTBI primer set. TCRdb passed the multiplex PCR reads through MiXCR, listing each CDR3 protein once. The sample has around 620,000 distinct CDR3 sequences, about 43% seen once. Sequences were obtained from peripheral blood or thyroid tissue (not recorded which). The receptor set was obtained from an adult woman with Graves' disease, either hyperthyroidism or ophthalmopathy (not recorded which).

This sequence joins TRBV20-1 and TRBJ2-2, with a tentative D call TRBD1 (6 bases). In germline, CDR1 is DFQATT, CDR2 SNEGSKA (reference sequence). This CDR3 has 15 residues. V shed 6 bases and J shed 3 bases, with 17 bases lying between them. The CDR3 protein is CSATEQGGDTGELFF. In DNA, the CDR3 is TGCAGTGCCACGGAACAGGGTGGGGACACCGGGGAGCTGTTTTTT.

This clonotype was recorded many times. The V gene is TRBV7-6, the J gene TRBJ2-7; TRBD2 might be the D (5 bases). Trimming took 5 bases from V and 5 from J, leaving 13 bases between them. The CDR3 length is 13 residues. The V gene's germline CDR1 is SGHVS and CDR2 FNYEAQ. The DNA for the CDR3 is TGTGCCAGCAGCCGAGGGAAGGGAGACGAGCAGTACTTC. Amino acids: CASSRGKGDEQYF. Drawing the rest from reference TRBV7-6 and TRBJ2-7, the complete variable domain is GAGVSQSPRYKVTKRGQDVALRCDPISGHVSLYWYRQALGQGPEFLTYFNYEAQQDKSGLPNDRFSAERPEGSISTLTIQRTEQRDSAMYRCASSRGKGDEQYFGPGTRLTVT.

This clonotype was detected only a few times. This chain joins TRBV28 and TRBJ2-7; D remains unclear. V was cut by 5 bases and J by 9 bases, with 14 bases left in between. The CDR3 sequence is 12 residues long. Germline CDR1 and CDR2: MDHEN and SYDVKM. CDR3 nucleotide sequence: TGTGCCAGCAGTCGGACCGAGAGAGTGCAGTACTTC. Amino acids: CASSRTERVQYF.